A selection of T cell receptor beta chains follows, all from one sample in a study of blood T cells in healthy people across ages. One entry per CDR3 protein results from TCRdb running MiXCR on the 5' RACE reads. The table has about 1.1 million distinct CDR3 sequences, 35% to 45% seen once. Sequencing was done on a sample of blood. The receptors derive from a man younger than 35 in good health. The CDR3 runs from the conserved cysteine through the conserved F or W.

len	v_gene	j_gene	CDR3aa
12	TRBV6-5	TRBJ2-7	CASSRTGVEQYF
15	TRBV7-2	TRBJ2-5	CASRTGLAGQETQYF
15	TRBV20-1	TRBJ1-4	CSAQQGAATNEKLFF
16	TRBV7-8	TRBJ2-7	CASAKPLGTRANEQYF
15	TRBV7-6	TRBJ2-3	CASSLGTSSGDTQYF
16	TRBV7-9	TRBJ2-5	CASSFFGTGGGETQYF
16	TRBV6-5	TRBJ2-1	CVSSLGGGGGYNEQFF
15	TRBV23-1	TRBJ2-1	CASSLPGQNYNEQFF
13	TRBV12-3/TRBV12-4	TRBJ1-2	CASSFDRGHGYTF
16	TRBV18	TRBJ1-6	CASSPSSMGRDSPLHF
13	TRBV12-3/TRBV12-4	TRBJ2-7	CASRISDSYEQYF
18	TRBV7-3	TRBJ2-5	CASSLGLAGTYSYNEQYF
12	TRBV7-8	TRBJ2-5	CASSLEPLPQYF
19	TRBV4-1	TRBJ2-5	CASSQRRDRGREYQETQYF
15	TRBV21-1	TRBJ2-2	CASSKKGHGTGELFF
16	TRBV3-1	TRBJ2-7	CASSQDPTRGFYEQYF
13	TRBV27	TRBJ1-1	CASSLGLHTEAFF
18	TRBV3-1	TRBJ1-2	CVSSLLATWTADGYGYTF
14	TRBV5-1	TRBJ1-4	CASSLRPGGGKLFF
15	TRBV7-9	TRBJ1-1	CASSWVQGTNTEAFF
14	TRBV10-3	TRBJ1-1	CAISVGIRSTEAFF
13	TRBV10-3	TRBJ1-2	CAISEGITLGYTF
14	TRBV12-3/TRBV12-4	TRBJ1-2	CASSLQGAKYGYTF
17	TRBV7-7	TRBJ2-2	CASSLGTWTANTGELFF
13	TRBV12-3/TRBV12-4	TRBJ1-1	CVSSAGTGTEAFF
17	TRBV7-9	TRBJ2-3	CASNDPSTGVSTDTQYF
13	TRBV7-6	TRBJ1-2	CASSFPNGEGYTF
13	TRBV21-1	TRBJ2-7	CASSMRQFYEQYF
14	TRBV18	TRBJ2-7	CASSPKTGAIEQYF
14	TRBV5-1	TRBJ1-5	CASSLRPEARPQHF
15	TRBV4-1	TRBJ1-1	CASSRDPGLNTEAFF
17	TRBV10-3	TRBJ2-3	CAISERGSGANTDTQYF
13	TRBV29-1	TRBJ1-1	CSVKGVLTTSAFF
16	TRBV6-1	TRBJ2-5	CASSGGEAPLVETQYF
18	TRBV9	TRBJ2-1	CASSVAITSGGGYNEQFF
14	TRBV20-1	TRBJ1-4	CSASRQGRNEKLFF
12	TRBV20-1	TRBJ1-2	CSAPMASSGYTF
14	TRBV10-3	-	CAISDGGGVGTQYF
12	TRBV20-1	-	CSANPVRHEQYF
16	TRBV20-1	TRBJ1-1	CSARLNTGTLNTEAFF
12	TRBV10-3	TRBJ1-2	CATQGSDYGYTF